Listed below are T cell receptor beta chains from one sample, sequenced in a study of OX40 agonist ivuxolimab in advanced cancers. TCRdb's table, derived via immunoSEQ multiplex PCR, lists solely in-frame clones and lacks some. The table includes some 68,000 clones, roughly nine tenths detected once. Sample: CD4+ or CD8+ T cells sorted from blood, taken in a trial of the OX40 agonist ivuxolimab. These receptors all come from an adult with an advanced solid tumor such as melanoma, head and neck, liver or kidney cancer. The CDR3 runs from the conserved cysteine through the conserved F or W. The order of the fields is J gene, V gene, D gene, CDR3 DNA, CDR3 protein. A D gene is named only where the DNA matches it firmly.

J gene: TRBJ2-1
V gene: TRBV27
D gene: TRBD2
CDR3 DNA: TGTGCCAGCAGTTTCGTAGCGGGCACATACAATGAGCAGTTCTTC
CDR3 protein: CASSFVAGTYNEQFF

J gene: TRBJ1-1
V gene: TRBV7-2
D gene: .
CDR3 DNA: TGTGCCAGCAGCTTAGCGTGGGGTGGCACTGAAGCTTTCTTT
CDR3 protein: CASSLAWGGTEAFF

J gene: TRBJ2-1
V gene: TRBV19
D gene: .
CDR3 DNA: TGTGCCAGTAGTAGGGGGGTTAGTGAGCGGGTCAATGAGCAGTTCTTC
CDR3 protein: CASSRGVSERVNEQFF

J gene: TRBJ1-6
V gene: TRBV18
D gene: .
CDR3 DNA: TGTGCCAGCTCATCAGGGCCGGGGAATTCACCCCTCCACTTT
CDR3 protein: CASSSGPGNSPLHF

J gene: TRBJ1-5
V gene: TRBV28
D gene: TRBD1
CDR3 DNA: TGTGCCAGCAGTGGGAGACAGGGGCGAGGTAATCAGCCCCAGCATTTT
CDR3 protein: CASSGRQGRGNQPQHF

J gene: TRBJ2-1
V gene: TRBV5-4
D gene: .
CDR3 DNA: TGTGCCAGCAGCTTGAGCGGACCCCACAATGAGCAGTTCTTC
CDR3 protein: CASSLSGPHNEQFF

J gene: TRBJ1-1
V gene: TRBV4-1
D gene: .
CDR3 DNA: TGCGCCAGCAGGCAGTTGGGGGGGAACACTGAAGCTTTCTTT
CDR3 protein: CASRQLGGNTEAFF

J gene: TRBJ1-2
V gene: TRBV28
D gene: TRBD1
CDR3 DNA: TGTGCCAGCAGCTCGACCCGCCGAACAGGGGGTACTAACTATGGCTACACCTTC
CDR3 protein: CASSSTRRTGGTNYGYTF

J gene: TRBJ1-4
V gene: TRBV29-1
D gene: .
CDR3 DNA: TGCAGCGTCCTGGACGGATCTAATGAAAAACTGTTTTTT
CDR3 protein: CSVLDGSNEKLFF

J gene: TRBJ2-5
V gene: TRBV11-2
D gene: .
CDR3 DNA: TGTGCCAGCAGCTTCGGGATGCAGGAGACCCAGTACTTC
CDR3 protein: CASSFGMQETQYF